This TCR beta chain was documented in a study of shared clonotypes between healthy human individuals (dated by TCRdb to 2019 to 2021). With regard to the full study: The cohort included three men and a couple of women between 18 and 49 years of age. For each donor, CD4 naive and CD4 memory were each run on three plates, CD8 naive on two plates, and CD8 memory on one plate. Each donor's leukapheresis produced roughly between about 0.85 and 10 billion PBMCs. To estimate repertoire size and how much clonotypes are shared between individuals, the study performed deep sequencing of blood TCR repertoires from roughly five healthy adults. To increase sequencing depth and limit assay-specific biases, TCR repertoire library preparation and sequencing were carried out by different laboratories using diverse techniques. The paper as a whole reports these results and caveats: Only blood was sampled, and tissue TCR repertoires likely differ from those in blood. The small number of donors limited the genetic and exposure-history diversity represented. Even with the large sequencing depth, rarefaction of the sorted-subset datasets indicated that sequencing was incomplete. Sharing across a few donors was observed for about 4.8% of naive CD4, 3% to 3.5% of naive CD8, 2% to 2.5% of memory CD4, and roughly 0.4% of memory CD8 clonotypes. Higher generation probabilities were observed for clonotypes shared by all four sorted-subset donors than for non-shared clonotypes. Pairwise subsampling indicated that sequencing depth was expected to affect the degree of clonotype sharing among donors. Naive subsets generally had larger estimated clonotype richness than memory subsets did.

Donors were healthy HIV-negative adults with no recently reported acute infections or vaccinations. All donors were Caucasian adults living in Nashville, Tennessee, USA. Magnetic negative selection was used to enrich CD4+ T cells, after which naive cells were positively selected on CD45RA and the negative fraction became the memory subset. Blood was obtained by leukapheresis, after which PBMCs were separated by Ficoll-Histopaque density gradient centrifugation and cryopreserved in liquid nitrogen vapor phase. Analytical flow cytometry was used to check the purity and quantity of each magnetically sorted T cell population. Genomic DNA was isolated from each sorted fraction and quantified by UV absorbance on a Nanodrop 2000c. From a lookup of the germline V gene, CDR1 and CDR2 are SGHTA and FQGNSA. Trimming accounts for 3 bases at V and 4 bases at J, while the number of junction bases matched to no gene is 8. The cysteine opens and the phenylalanine closes a CDR3 of 16 amino acids. Only the CDR3 region is kept as DNA, spanning 48 bases read in frame from base 1.

Notes on this clone: This clone's antigen is unknown. Nothing much larger sits one base from this clone, and base qualities are not available.

Using the deep immunoSEQ assay, multiplex PCR amplified TCR CDR3 regions from genomic DNA. For each cell subset, the extracted genomic DNA was distributed evenly across all wells of several immunoSEQ 96-well plates, and each plate served as one replicate. For sorted subsets, about 200 ng genomic DNA, equal to some 30,000 T cell genomes, was loaded into each replicate PCR. The purified libraries were quantified using a Qubit 3.0 fluorometer, sized with a Bioanalyzer 2100, and then quantified again using the KAPA Library Quantification kit. Every immunoSEQ 96-well plate was sequenced on a separate single-read 150-cycle Illumina NextSeq 550 flow cell. The authors' pipeline ran thus. Because the immunoSEQ output held only junctional sequences and lacked quality scores, the filtering could not match the filtering applied to full-length reads. To assign V/J genes and CDR3, sequences were annotated against IMGT germline references using PyIR, a Python wrapper for IgBLAST v1.9. Reads were removed for weak V/J assignments (E-value above 1e-6), missing CDR3, stop codons, out-of-frame junctions, or ambiguous translated residues. V3J clonotypes were defined as sequences sharing an identical inferred V gene, J gene, and CDR3 amino acid sequence. To compute the percentage overlap between repertoires, the number of shared unique clonotypes was divided by the size of the smaller repertoire. RTK rarefaction, the Chao1 estimator, and Recon v2.1 estimates of unobserved clonotypes were used to assess repertoire richness. Generation probabilities were computed with OLGA for all TCRbeta clonotypes obtained by the gDNA method from several donors. The table comes from immuneACCESS by way of TCRdb, which keeps in-frame sequences with V and J called. Part of the clones is missing from these tables; in studies checked, under half for an unresolved V gene and the rest for unknown reasons. That table gives V, J and clone size, and the DNA gave D and trimming. The sample table shows over a million clones, and 75% to 85% are seen once. The ten largest make up 0.6% to 0.7% of the sample.

What was sequenced was memory CD4+ T cells from PBMCs. The sample's cell subset or site, from its label and the paper: CD45RA-negative fraction. Recombination linked TRBV7-2 to TRBJ2-1; TRBD1 agrees with 8 junctional bases. This receptor was identified in a man in his late teens or twenties in good health. Some clones in this sample may be carry-over from other donors' samples. The DNA sequence is given as TGTGCCAGCAGCTTTGCCCGGGACAGGCATTACAATGAGCAGTTCTTC. Its protein reads: CASSFARDRHYNEQFF.